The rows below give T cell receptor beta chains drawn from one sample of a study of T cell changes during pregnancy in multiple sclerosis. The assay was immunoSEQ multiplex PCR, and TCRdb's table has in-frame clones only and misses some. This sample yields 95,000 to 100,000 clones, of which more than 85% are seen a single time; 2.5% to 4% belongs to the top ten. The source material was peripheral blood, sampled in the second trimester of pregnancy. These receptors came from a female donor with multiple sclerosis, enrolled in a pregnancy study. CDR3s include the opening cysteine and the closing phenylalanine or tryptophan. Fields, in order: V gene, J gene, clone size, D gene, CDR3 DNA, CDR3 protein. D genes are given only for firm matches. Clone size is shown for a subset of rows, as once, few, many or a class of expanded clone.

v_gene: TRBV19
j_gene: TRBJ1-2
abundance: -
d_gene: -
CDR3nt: TGTGCCAGTAGTATAGATGTTGGGGCAAATGGCTACACCTTC
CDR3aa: CASSIDVGANGYTF

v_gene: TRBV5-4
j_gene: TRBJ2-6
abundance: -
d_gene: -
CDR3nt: TGTGCCAGCAGCTTGGTGGGGCGGTTCGGGGCCAACGTCCTGACTTTC
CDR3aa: CASSLVGRFGANVLTF

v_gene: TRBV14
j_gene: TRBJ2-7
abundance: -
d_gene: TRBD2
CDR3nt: TGTGCCAGCAGCCAAGACGTGCGACTAGCAAACGAGCAGTACTTC
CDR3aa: CASSQDVRLANEQYF

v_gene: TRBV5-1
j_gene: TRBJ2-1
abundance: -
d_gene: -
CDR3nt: TGCGCCAGCAGCTTAGGGGGCTACAATGAGCAGTTCTTC
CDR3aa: CASSLGGYNEQFF

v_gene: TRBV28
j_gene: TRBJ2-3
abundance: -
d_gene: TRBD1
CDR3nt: TGTGCCAGCAGTTTCGAAGGGACAGGGATTGGAGATACGCAGTATTTT
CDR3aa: CASSFEGTGIGDTQYF

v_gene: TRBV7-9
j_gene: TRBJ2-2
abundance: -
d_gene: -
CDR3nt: TGTGCCAGCAGTCCCCGGGGGTTAACCGGGGAGCTGTTTTTT
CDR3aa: CASSPRGLTGELFF

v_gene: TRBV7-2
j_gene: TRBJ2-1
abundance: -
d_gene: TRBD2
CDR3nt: TGTGCCAGCAGCCCCACTAGCGGTACCTACAATGAGCAGTTCTTC
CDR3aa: CASSPTSGTYNEQFF

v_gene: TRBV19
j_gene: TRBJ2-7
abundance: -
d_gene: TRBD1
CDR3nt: TGTGCCAGTAAGGCTGGGACAGTTTCATACGAGCAGTACTTC
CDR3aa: CASKAGTVSYEQYF

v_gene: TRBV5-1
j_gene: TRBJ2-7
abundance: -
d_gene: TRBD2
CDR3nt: TGCGCCAGCAGCCCCGGACTAGCGGGGCCATCCTACGAGCAGTACTTC
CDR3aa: CASSPGLAGPSYEQYF

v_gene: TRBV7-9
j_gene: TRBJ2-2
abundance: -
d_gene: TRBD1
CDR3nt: TGTGCCAGCAGCTCGCCGGGACAGGGGGTGAACACCGGGGAGCTGTTTTTT
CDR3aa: CASSSPGQGVNTGELFF

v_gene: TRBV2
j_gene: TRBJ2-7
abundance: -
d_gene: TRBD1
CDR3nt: TGTGCCAGCAGTCTGGAGACAGGGTTCGAGCAGTACTTC
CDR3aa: CASSLETGFEQYF

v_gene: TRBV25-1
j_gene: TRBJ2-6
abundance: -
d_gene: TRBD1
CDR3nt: TGTGCCAGCAGTGGGGGGACAGGGCTCTCTGGGGCCAACGTCCTGACTTTC
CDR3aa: CASSGGTGLSGANVLTF

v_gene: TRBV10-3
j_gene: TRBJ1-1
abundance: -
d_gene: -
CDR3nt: TGTGCCATCAGGGGGGCCCGAAACACTGAAGCTTTCTTT
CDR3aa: CAIRGARNTEAFF

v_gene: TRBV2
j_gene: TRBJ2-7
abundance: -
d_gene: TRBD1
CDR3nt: TGTGCCAGCAGTGGCCTGACAGGGACCTACGAGCAGTACTTC
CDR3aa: CASSGLTGTYEQYF

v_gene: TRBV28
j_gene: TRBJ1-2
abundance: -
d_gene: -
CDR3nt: TGTGCCAGCAGCCAGCAGGCATTAGGCTACACCTTC
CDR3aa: CASSQQALGYTF

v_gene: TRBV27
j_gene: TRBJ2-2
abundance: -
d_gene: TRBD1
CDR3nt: TGTGCCAGCAGCCCGACAGGGATCAACACCGGGGAGCTGTTTTTT
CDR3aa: CASSPTGINTGELFF

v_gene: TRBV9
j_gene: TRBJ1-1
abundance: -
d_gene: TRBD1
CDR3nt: TGTGCCAGCAGCGTAGAGGGACAGAGGCCTCTAAATGAAGCTTTCTTT
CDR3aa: CASSVEGQRPLNEAFF

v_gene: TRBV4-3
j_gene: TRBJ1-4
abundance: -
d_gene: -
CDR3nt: TGCGCCAGCAGCCAAGATGGGAGGGAAAAACTGTTTTTT
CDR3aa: CASSQDGREKLFF

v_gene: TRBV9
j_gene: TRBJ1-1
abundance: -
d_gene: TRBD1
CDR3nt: TGTGCCAGCAGCCCGGGACAGGGGATGAACACTGAAGCTTTCTTT
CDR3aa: CASSPGQGMNTEAFF

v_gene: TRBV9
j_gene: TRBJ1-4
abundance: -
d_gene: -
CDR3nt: TGTGCCAGCAGCGTAAAGGGGGCTAATGAAAAACTGTTTTTT
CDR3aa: CASSVKGANEKLFF

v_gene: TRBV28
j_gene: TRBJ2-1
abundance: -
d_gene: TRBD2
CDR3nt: TGTGCCAGCAGCGGGGGGGTTAACAATGAGCAGTTCTTC
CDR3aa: CASSGGVNNEQFF

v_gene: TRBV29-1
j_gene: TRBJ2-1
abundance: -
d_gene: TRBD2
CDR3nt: TGCAGCGCCCGGAGGGTACCGGGACTAGCGGGTAGTGGAGGGAATGAGCAGTTCTTC
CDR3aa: CSARRVPGLAGSGGNEQFF

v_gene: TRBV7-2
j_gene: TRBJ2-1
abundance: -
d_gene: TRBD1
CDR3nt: TGTGCCAGCAGCTGGTCGACAGGGGTTTTGGTGAGTGAGCAGTTCTTC
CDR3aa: CASSWSTGVLVSEQFF

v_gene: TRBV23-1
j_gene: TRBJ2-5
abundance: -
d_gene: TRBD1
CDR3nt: TGCGCCGCAGGGACAGGGAAGCACTTC
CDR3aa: CAAGTGKHF

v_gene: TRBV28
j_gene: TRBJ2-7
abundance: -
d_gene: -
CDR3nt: TGTGCCAGCAGCCGCAGCTACGAGCAGTACTTC
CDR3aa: CASSRSYEQYF

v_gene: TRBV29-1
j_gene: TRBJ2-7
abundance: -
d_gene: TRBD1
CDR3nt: TGCAGCGTCAGGACAGGGACTTACGAGCAGTACTTC
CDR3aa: CSVRTGTYEQYF

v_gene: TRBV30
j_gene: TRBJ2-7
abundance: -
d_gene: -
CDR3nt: TGTGCCTGGAGTCCAGTCCGCTACGAGCAGTACTTC
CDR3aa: CAWSPVRYEQYF

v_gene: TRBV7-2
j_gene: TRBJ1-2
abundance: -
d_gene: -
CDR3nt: TGTGCCAGCAGTGTCGAGGATACAGGAGTTTCCCTCTATGGCTACACCTTC
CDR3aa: CASSVEDTGVSLYGYTF

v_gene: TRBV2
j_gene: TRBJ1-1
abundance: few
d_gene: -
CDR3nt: TGTGCCAGCATCCCGGGCCCTAGGGGAGCTTTCTTT
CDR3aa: CASIPGPRGAFF

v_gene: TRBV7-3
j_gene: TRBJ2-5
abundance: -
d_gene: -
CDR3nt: TGTGCCAGCAGCCGAGGGGGCTCTCCGGCGGGAGGAGAGACCCAGTACTTC
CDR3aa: CASSRGGSPAGGETQYF

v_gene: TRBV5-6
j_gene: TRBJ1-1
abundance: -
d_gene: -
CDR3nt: TGTGCCAGCCTCTTGGCATTGGAGGGCACTGAAGCTTTCTTT
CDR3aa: CASLLALEGTEAFF

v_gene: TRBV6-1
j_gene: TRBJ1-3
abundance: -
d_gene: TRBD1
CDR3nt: TGTGCCAGCAGTGAAAACAGGGGGACCTTCTCTGGAAACACCATATATTTT
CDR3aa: CASSENRGTFSGNTIYF

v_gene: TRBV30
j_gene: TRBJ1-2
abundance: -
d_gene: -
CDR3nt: TGTGCCTGGAGTATTATCGGGGTGACCTATGGCTACACCTTC
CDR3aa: CAWSIIGVTYGYTF

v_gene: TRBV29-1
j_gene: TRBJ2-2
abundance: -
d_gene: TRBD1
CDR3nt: TGCAGCGTCTCAGACAGGGTGAACACCGGGGAGCTGTTTTTT
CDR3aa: CSVSDRVNTGELFF

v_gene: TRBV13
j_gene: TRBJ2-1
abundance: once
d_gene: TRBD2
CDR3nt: TGTGCCAGCAGCTTAGCGACTAGCGGGACCTACAATGAGCAGTTCTTC
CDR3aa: CASSLATSGTYNEQFF

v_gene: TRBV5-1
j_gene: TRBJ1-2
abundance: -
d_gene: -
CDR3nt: TGCGCCAGCCGGGGGACGGACACTAACTATGGCTACACCTTC
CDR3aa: CASRGTDTNYGYTF

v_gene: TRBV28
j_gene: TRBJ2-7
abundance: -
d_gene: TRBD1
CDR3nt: TGTGCCAGCAGTTTGGACAGGGTGCGGAGTGAGCAGTACTTC
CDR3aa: CASSLDRVRSEQYF

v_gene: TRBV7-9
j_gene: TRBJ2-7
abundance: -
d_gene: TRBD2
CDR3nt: TGTGCCAGCAGCTTGCGCCTAGCGGGAGCTTACGAGCAGTACTTC
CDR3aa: CASSLRLAGAYEQYF

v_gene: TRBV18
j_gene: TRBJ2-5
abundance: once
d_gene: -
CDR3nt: TGTGCCAGCTCACCAGAGGGGGACCAAGAGACCCAGTACTTC
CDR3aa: CASSPEGDQETQYF

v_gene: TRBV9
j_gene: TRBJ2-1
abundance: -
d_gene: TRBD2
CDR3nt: TGTGCCAGCAGCGTCGCACCTATAGGACTAGCGGGAGTCCATGAGCAGTTCTTC
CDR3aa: CASSVAPIGLAGVHEQFF

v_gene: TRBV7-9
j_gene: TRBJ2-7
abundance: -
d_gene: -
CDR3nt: TGTGCCAGCAGCTCTACCATAAGTGTCGCCTACGAGCAGTACTTC
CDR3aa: CASSSTISVAYEQYF

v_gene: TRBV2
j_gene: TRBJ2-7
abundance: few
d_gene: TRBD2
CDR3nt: TGTGCCAGCAGTGAAGAGAGGCTAGCGGGAGCCTACGAGCAGTACTTC
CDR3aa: CASSEERLAGAYEQYF

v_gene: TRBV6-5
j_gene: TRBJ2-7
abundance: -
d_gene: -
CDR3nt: TGTGCCAGCAGGCCTCAGGTTTGGCAGAACTACGAGCAGTACTTC
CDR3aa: CASRPQVWQNYEQYF

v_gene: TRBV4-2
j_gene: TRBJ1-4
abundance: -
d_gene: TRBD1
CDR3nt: TGTGCCAGCAGCCTAGGACAGGGGTATGAAAAACTGTTTTTT
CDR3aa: CASSLGQGYEKLFF

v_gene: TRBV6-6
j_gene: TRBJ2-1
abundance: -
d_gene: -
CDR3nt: TGTGCCAGCAGAGTAGGGGACAATGAGCAGTTCTTC
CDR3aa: CASRVGDNEQFF

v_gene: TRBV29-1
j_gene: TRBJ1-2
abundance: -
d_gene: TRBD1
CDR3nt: TGCAGCGTCCCAACAGGGGCTCGGGTTGGCTACACCTTC
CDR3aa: CSVPTGARVGYTF

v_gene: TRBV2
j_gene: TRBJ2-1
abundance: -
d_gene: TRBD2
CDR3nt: TGTGCCAGCAGCCCAATAGCGGGAGTACTGTACAATGAGCAGTTCTTC
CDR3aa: CASSPIAGVLYNEQFF

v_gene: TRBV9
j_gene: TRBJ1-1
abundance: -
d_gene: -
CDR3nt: TGTGCCAGCAGCGTAGGGGGGGGGCCAGGGGCTTTCTTT
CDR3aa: CASSVGGGPGAFF

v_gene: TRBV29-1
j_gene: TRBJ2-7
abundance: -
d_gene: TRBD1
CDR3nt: TGCAGCGTTGAGGTTAGGGGCCAGGGGGCCCCCTACGAGCAGTACTTC
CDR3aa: CSVEVRGQGAPYEQYF

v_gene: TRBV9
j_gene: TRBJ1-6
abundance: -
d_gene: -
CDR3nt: TGTGCCAGCAGCGTGCACGCCGCGGATTCACCCCTCCACTTT
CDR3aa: CASSVHAADSPLHF